Following are 25 T cell receptor beta chains from one sample sequenced in a study of cytomegalovirus exposure and HLA in healthy donors. Both 60 Vbeta primers and 13 Jbeta primers went into the PCR. Profiling relied on immunoSEQ multiplex PCR, and the TCRdb table lists in-frame clones only, not all of them. Here the sample spans around 160,000 clones, about 76% being singletons. Sequenced: PBMCs. These receptors originate from a male donor in good health and CMV-seropositive.

The gene calls are TRBV5-1 and TRBJ2-4; 8 bases match TRBD1. Germline V gene data show CDR1 as SGHRS and CDR2 as YFSETQ. V was pared by 4 bases and J by 11 bases, with 2 bases of the junction left unmatched. This CDR3 is 11 amino acids long. The CDR3 DNA reads TGCGCCAGCAGCATACAGGGGGTTCAGTACTTC. This gives the protein CASSIQGVQYF. Combining the CDR3 with reference TRBV5-1 and TRBJ2-4 gives the whole variable domain KAGVTQTPRYLIKTRGQQVTLSCSPISGHRSVSWYQQTPGQGLQFLFEYFSETQRNKGNFPGRFSGRQFSNSRSEMNVSTLELGDSALYLCASSIQGVQYFGAGTRLSVL.

This chain connects TRBV14 to TRBJ2-7; 9 bases are a match to TRBD1. V lost 4 bases and J lost 0; bases outside the gene matches: 4. The V gene's germline CDR1 is SGHDN and CDR2 FVKESK. This CDR3 comprises 15 residues. The CDR3, as DNA: TGTGCCAGCAGCCTTGGACAGGGGAGCTCCTACGAGCAGTACTTC. The encoded protein is CASSLGQGSSYEQYF.

The chain has TRBV5-1 and TRBJ2-1; TRBD1 matches 10 bases. In germline, CDR1 is SGHRS, CDR2 YFSETQ. V shed 4 bases and J 8 bases; nucleotides not matched to a gene: 12. The CDR3 has 16 residues. CDR3 DNA sequence: TGCGCCAGCAGCCTCTTCGGACAGGGGGGTACTGATGAGCAGTTCTTC. As protein: CASSLFGQGGTDEQFF.

CDR3 coding DNA: TGTGCCAGCAGCCAATCAGTCGGTGAAGCTTTCTTT. The encoded protein is CASSQSVGEAFF. The V call is TRBV16, the J call TRBJ1-1; D gene uncertain. V dropped 0 bases and J dropped 7 bases, with 6 bases sitting between them. The CDR3 is 12 residues long. CDR1 is KGHSY, CDR2 FQNENV, per germline.

The genes are TRBV6-1 and TRBJ2-7; 10 bases line up with TRBD1. CDR1 MNHNS and CDR2 SASEGT come from the germline V gene. V lost 1 base, J lost 5 bases, and 2 bases stayed unmatched. The CDR3 length is 14 residues. DNA for the CDR3: TGTGCCAGCAGTGAAGACGGGACAGGGGACGAGCAGTACTTC. Amino acid sequence: CASSEDGTGDEQYF.

The chain combines TRBV18 with TRBJ1-5; 10 bases agree with TRBD1. Germline CDR1 reads KGHSH; CDR2 reads LQKENI. CDR3 length: 18 residues. The trim removed 4 bases at V and 6 bases at J, leaving 15 bases unmatched. The CDR3 bases are TGTGCCAGCTCACTAAGTACGACAGGGGGCGGCTCAGGTCAGCCCCAGCATTTT. Its translation is CASSLSTTGGGSGQPQHF.

The rearrangement links TRBV6-1 to TRBJ1-2, with 7 bases fitting TRBD1. Germline V gene lookup returns CDR1 MNHNS and CDR2 SASEGT. V lost 7 bases and J lost 2; bases outside the gene matches: 4. The CDR3 has 13 amino acids. CDR3 protein: CASIRQGNYGYTF. The DNA of the CDR3 is TGTGCCAGCATCCGACAGGGCAACTATGGCTACACCTTC.

This clone has just a few counts. The V gene is TRBV4-1, the J gene TRBJ1-1; TRBD1 might be the D (5 bases). Looked up from germline, CDR1 is MGHRA and CDR2 is YSYEKL. The CDR3 runs to 17 residues. V was clipped by 2 bases and J by 1 base, with 17 bases between them. The CDR3: CASSQTVPGHRNTEAFF. The CDR3 nucleotides are TGCGCCAGCAGCCAAACGGTACCAGGGCACAGGAACACTGAAGCTTTCTTT.

The chain uses TRBV25-1 and TRBJ2-4, with D maybe TRBD1 (5 bases). The CDR3 covers 17 residues. Germline V gene data show CDR1 as MGHDK and CDR2 as SYGVNS. Between the trimmed V and J ends, which lost 5 bases and 0 bases, there was a span of 17 bases. The CDR3 coding sequence is TGTGCCAGCAGTTACCGGACAACGTTGCTAGCCAAAAACATTCAGTACTTC. Translation gives CASSYRTTLLAKNIQYF.

The chain couples TRBV27 to TRBJ1-2, with 10 bases matching TRBD1. The CDR3 totals 14 residues. The junction had 8 bases not matched to a gene; V was cut back by 6 bases and J by 7 bases. The germline gives CDR1 MNHEY, CDR2 SMNVEV (reference sequence). CDR3 nucleotides: TGTGCCAGCAGGCCGGGACAGGGGTATGGTGGCTACACCTTC. Its translation is CASRPGQGYGGYTF.

This rearrangement joins TRBV5-1 to TRBJ1-1; D ambiguous. The germline V gene has CDR1 SGHRS and CDR2 YFSETQ. There are 13 residues in the CDR3. The germline V and J ends were trimmed by 7 bases and 1 base, with 11 bases remaining between them. CDR3 sequence (DNA): TGCGCCAGCCGGAGGGTTCCGAACACTGAAGCTTTCTTT. Translating it yields CASRRVPNTEAFF.

The rearrangement joins TRBV6-5 to TRBJ1-1; perhaps TRBD1 as D (5 bases). This CDR3 is 10 amino acids long. Trimming took 6 bases from V and 7 from J, leaving 6 bases between them. Germline V CDR1 and CDR2: MNHEY, SVGAGI. CDR3 region: CASSDSEAFF. In DNA form, the CDR3 reads TGTGCCAGCAGCGACAGTGAAGCTTTCTTT.

V usage is TRBV6-1 and J usage is TRBJ1-1; 9 positions agree with TRBD1. Per the germline V gene, CDR1 is MNHNS and CDR2 is SASEGT. This CDR3 has 15 amino acids. The V segment lost 3 bases and the J segment 3 bases; nucleotides outside the gene matches: 5. CDR3 residues: CASSDGTGTHTEAFF. The CDR3 coding sequence is TGTGCCAGCAGTGATGGGACAGGGACCCACACTGAAGCTTTCTTT.

This clone was seen a single time. This sequence joins TRBV18 and TRBJ1-1; D gene unclear. CDR1 is KGHSH, CDR2 LQKENI, per germline. The CDR3 loop spans 14 amino acids. V shed 3 bases and J shed 2 bases, with 10 bases lying between them. The CDR3 nucleotides read TGTGCCAGCTCACCCGAGGTAGGAAACACTGAAGCTTTCTTT. Its protein is CASSPEVGNTEAFF.

The rearrangement joins TRBV30 to TRBJ1-2; tentative D call: TRBD1 (5 bases). The germline V gene encodes CDR1 GTSNPN and CDR2 SVGIG (reference sequence). V was cut by 8 bases and J by 2 bases, with 12 bases left in between. The CDR3 totals 12 residues. CDR3 DNA sequence: TGTGCCGGGACCTCCGTAAACTATGGCTACACCTTC. Its protein is CAGTSVNYGYTF.

V is TRBV7-9 and J is TRBJ2-1; 8 nucleotides line up with TRBD2. The V gene end was trimmed by 5 bases and the J gene end by 8 bases; junction bases not matched to a gene: 2. The V gene's germline CDR1 is SEHNR and CDR2 FQNEAQ (reference sequence). The CDR3 spans 12 residues. The CDR3 here is CASSPSGYEQFF. In DNA, the CDR3 is TGTGCCAGCAGCCCTAGCGGGTATGAGCAGTTCTTC.

This clone was found a few times. V is TRBV7-3 and J is TRBJ2-2, with 9 bases matching TRBD2. CDR1 SGHTA and CDR2 FQGTGA come from the germline V gene. The length of the CDR3 is 15 residues. V lost 2 bases to trimming and J lost 6 bases; unmatched junction nucleotides: 4. In DNA form, the CDR3 reads TGTGCCAGCAGCTTAGGCGGGGGGGCGGCCGGGGAGCTGTTTTTT. Encoded protein: CASSLGGGAAGELFF.

V and J are TRBV25-1 and TRBJ1-6, with D maybe TRBD1 (6 bases). The V gene's germline CDR1 is MGHDK and CDR2 SYGVNS. The CDR3 runs to 13 residues. Trimming took off 6 bases at V and 7 bases at J, with 10 bases between the two ends. CDR3 in DNA: TGTGCCAGCAGGGGTGGACAGAATTCACCCCTCCACTTT. As protein: CASRGGQNSPLHF.

V and J are TRBV6-1 and TRBJ2-5; 10 bases are a match to TRBD1. The DNA end is a closer match to TRBJ2-7, so the J assignment may be wrong. The CDR3 has 18 amino acids. Germline lookup yields CDR1 MNHNS and CDR2 SASEGT. The CDR3 sequence is CASSEVFGLRDRGHEQYF. The CDR3 coding sequence is TGTGCCAGCAGTGAAGTATTTGGGCTGAGGGACAGGGGACACGAGCAGTACTTC.

This clone was counted only a few times. V gene TRBV6-5 combines with J gene TRBJ1-4, with D possibly being TRBD1 (6 bases). Germline V gene data show CDR1 as MNHEY and CDR2 as SVGAGI. CDR3 size: 14 residues. V lost 6 bases, J lost 7 bases, and 15 bases lay in between. The CDR3 DNA follows: TGTGCCAGCAGCTCTGGACAGCGGGGTGAAAAACTGTTTTTT. Protein: CASSSGQRGEKLFF.

The gene calls are TRBV2 and TRBJ1-3, with a weak D call TRBD1 (5 bases). The V end lost 10 bases, the J end lost 0 bases, and 13 bases lay between the germline ends. Germline V lookup: CDR1 SNHLY, CDR2 FYNNEI. The CDR3 is 14 residues long. CDR3 sequence reads: CATSGFSSGNTIYF. For the CDR3, the DNA is TGTGCCACCTCAGGGTTCAGCTCTGGAAACACCATATATTTT.

V gene TRBV4-1 combines with J gene TRBJ2-5; 9 positions match TRBD1. Per the germline V gene, CDR1 is MGHRA and CDR2 is YSYEKL. This CDR3 has 16 amino acids. The ends lost 4 bases at V and 4 bases at J; junction bases unmatched: 10. CDR3 in amino acids: CASSRAGQGVGETQYF. CDR3 bases: TGCGCCAGCAGCCGCGCGGGACAGGGAGTAGGAGAGACCCAGTACTTC.

V is TRBV5-4 and J is TRBJ2-3; D might be TRBD2 (5 bases). V was shortened by 2 bases and J by 0 bases, with 10 bases between the two germline ends. The CDR3 covers 15 residues. Germline CDR1 is SGHNT and CDR2 is YYREEE (reference sequence). The CDR3 reads CASSFEGESTDTQYF. The CDR3 coding sequence is TGTGCCAGCAGCTTCGAGGGAGAAAGCACAGATACGCAGTATTTT.

The chain joins TRBV4-3 to TRBJ1-2; 7 nucleotides agree with TRBD1. The germline V gene has CDR1 LGHNA and CDR2 YSLEER. The CDR3 runs to 15 residues. J lost 4 bases, V lost 4 bases, and 9 bases had no gene match. Here the CDR3 DNA reads TGCGCCAGCAGCCCGTTTAGGGGGCCGGGCTATGGCTACACCTTC. This codes for CASSPFRGPGYGYTF.

The chain is built from TRBV9 and TRBJ1-4; D may be TRBD1 (5 bases). The CDR3 is made up of 15 amino acids. Germline V gene lookup returns CDR1 SGDLS and CDR2 YYNGEE. Trimming cost V 0 bases and J 0 bases, with 6 bases left between them. This chain's CDR3 is CASSVGGATNEKLFF. CDR3 DNA: TGTGCCAGCAGCGTAGGGGGGGCAACTAATGAAAAACTGTTTTTT.